What follows are 27 T cell receptor beta chains derived from one specimen sequenced in a study of neoadjuvant anti-PD-1 for oral cavity cancer. The method was immunoSEQ multiplex PCR; TCRdb's version includes in-frame clones alone and lacks a portion of them. The sample includes about 14,000 clones, around 57% of them seen just once. The specimen was PBMCs, collected before nivolumab (anti-PD-1) treatment. These receptors originate from a person between 40 and 80 years old with oral cavity squamous cell carcinoma.

J is TRBJ1-1 and V is TRBV19; D remains unclear. From germline, CDR1 is LNHDA and CDR2 SQIVND (reference sequence). Trimming took 0 bases from V and 0 from J, leaving 2 bases between them. The CDR3 totals 13 residues. CDR3 sequence reads: CASSIEMNTEAFF. The CDR3 bases are TGTGCCAGTAGTATAGAAATGAACACTGAAGCTTTCTTT.

The genes are TRBV6-6 and TRBJ1-1, with a possible D match to TRBD1 (6 bases). This CDR3 has 13 residues. Germline CDR1 MNHNY, CDR2 SVGAGI (reference sequence). Trimming pared 2 bases from V and 4 bases from J, leaving 8 bases between. CDR3 sequence (DNA): TGTGCCAGCAGTTACGGGGGGGCCACTGAAGCTTTCTTT. Protein sequence: CASSYGGATEAFF.

This clone was found once. The chain couples TRBV30 to TRBJ2-6; TRBD2 matches at 11 bases. V was pared by 5 bases and J by 2 bases, with 5 bases of the junction left unmatched. Germline assignment: CDR1 GTSNPN and CDR2 SVGIG (reference sequence). This CDR3 has 16 residues. CDR3 amino acids: CAWASGRPPGANVLTF. The CDR3 nucleotides read TGTGCCTGGGCTAGCGGGAGGCCCCCTGGGGCCAACGTCCTGACTTTC. Full variable domain (remainder filled in from reference TRBV30 and TRBJ2-6): SQTIHQWPATLVQPVGSPLSLECTVEGTSNPNLYWYRQAAGRGLQLLFYSVGIGQISSEVPQNLSASRPQDRQFILSSKKLLLSDSGFYLCAWASGRPPGANVLTFGAGSRLTVL.

The V and J genes are TRBV28 and TRBJ1-4; 7 bases are shared with TRBD1. From germline, CDR1 is MDHEN and CDR2 SYDVKM. J lost 10 bases, V lost 8 bases, and 7 bases had no gene match. The CDR3 length is 12 residues. CDR3 sequence (DNA): TGTGCCAGCCTCCGGACAGGAGGAAAACTGTTTTTT. It encodes CASLRTGGKLFF.

In this sample, this clone turned up a few times. The gene calls are TRBV7-9 and TRBJ1-1; no clear D. Trimming stripped 6 bases from V and 0 bases from J, with 14 bases between. CDR1 and CDR2 from the germline V gene are SEHNR and FQNEAQ (reference sequence). The CDR3 loop spans 15 amino acids. Here the CDR3 reads CASSPPGYMNTEAFF. CDR3 coding DNA: TGTGCCAGCAGTCCACCGGGATACATGAACACTGAAGCTTTCTTT.

This clone was observed a handful of times. The V and J genes are TRBV5-4 and TRBJ2-3, with TRBD2 matching over 11 bases. Looked up from germline, CDR1 is SGHNT and CDR2 is YYREEE (reference sequence). Trimming at V came to 3 bases and at J to 3 bases, leaving 3 bases not matched to a gene. CDR3 size: 15 residues. The CDR3, as DNA: TGTGCCAGCAGCTCGGGACTAGCGGCTACAGATACGCAGTATTTT. Its translation is CASSSGLAATDTQYF.

This clone is medium-sized by share. The chain uses TRBV28 and TRBJ2-7, with unresolved D. With 6 bases removed from V and 6 bases from J, the gap between germline ends came to 9 bases. The CDR3 length is 11 residues. Germline V gives CDR1 MDHEN, CDR2 SYDVKM. The DNA for the CDR3 is TGTGCCAGCAGCTCGAGTTTCGAGCAGTACTTC. Encoded protein: CASSSSFEQYF.

The gene calls are TRBV19 and TRBJ2-1, with 11 positions matching TRBD2. Germline-derived CDR1 and CDR2 are LNHDA and SQIVND (reference sequence). V lost 7 bases to trimming and J lost 7 bases; unmatched junction nucleotides: 18. The CDR3 runs to 18 residues. The CDR3: CASTTRLIAGGHLNEQFF. The CDR3 nucleotides are TGTGCCAGTACCACCCGGTTGATAGCGGGGGGGCATTTGAATGAGCAGTTCTTC.

This clone was detected only a few times. This rearrangement joins TRBV14 to TRBJ2-7, with D possibly matching TRBD1 (5 bases). The germline V gene has CDR1 SGHDN and CDR2 FVKESK. There are 14 residues in the CDR3. V was shortened by 3 bases and J by 6 bases, with 15 bases between the two germline ends. CDR3 loop: CASSQIDSPGEQYF. The CDR3 region has the DNA TGTGCCAGCAGCCAGATAGACAGTCCGGGCGAGCAGTACTTC.

The rearrangement uses TRBV6-6 and TRBJ2-1; TRBD1 matches 8 bases. V was pared by 6 bases and J by 9 bases, with 4 bases of the junction left unmatched. The germline V gene encodes CDR1 MNHNY and CDR2 SVGAGI (reference sequence). The CDR3 is 12 amino acids. DNA of the CDR3: TGTGCCAGCAGACTTGACAGGGGTGAGCAGTTCTTC. Its protein is CASRLDRGEQFF.

The chain couples TRBV6-1 to TRBJ2-5, with 7 bases aligning to TRBD2. V gave up 6 bases and J gave up 4 bases; unmatched junction bases: 11. Germline CDR1 and CDR2: MNHNS and SASEGT. There are 15 residues in the CDR3. The DNA for the CDR3 is TGTGCCAGCAGCCGAGCGGGGCAGGGCGGAGAGACCCAGTACTTC. Its protein is CASSRAGQGGETQYF.

The chain has TRBV28 and TRBJ2-3; TRBD2 aligns across 9 bases. Germline V gene sequence: CDR1 MDHEN, CDR2 SYDVKM. This CDR3 is built from 15 residues. Unmatched junction bases numbered 6, after V lost 6 bases and J lost 2 bases. The CDR3 nucleotides read TGTGCCAGCAGCCAGACTAGCGGTTACACAGATACGCAGTATTTT. It translates to CASSQTSGYTDTQYF.

This clone was observed a few times. V is TRBV5-1 and J is TRBJ2-2; 8 positions match TRBD1. This CDR3 region has 15 residues. Germline V gives CDR1 SGHRS, CDR2 YFSETQ. V lost 5 bases and J lost 6; bases outside the gene matches: 9. CDR3 amino acids: CASRDRTGIAGELFF. The CDR3 coding sequence is TGCGCCAGCAGGGATCGGACAGGGATCGCCGGGGAGCTGTTTTTT.

The rearrangement uses TRBV5-5 and TRBJ1-5, with 10 bases fitting TRBD1. Germline V gene data show CDR1 as SGHKS and CDR2 as YYEKEE (reference sequence). CDR3 length: 20 amino acids. V dropped 3 bases and J dropped 3; count of bases not matched to a gene: 18. This CDR3 is CASSSSTGTGAQLYNQPQHF. In DNA form, the CDR3 reads TGTGCCAGCAGCTCATCAACCGGGACAGGGGCTCAACTATACAATCAGCCCCAGCATTTT.

The chain has TRBV7-8 and TRBJ1-2, with D maybe TRBD1 (6 bases). V was trimmed by 5 bases and J by 4 bases, leaving 14 bases between them. Germline lookup yields CDR1 SGHVS and CDR2 FQNEAQ. This CDR3 is 14 amino acids long. CDR3 nucleotide sequence: TGTGCCAGCAGCGCGACAGGACAGACCTATGGCTACACCTTC. Protein sequence: CASSATGQTYGYTF.

The rearrangement joins TRBV20-1 to TRBJ2-1; no reliable D call. The CDR3 consists of 11 residues. Trimming cost V 6 bases and J 8 bases, with 11 bases left between them. From germline, CDR1 is DFQATT and CDR2 SNEGSKA (reference sequence). CDR3 sequence (DNA): TGCAGTGCAGAGTGGTCCGATGAGCAGTTCTTC. This translates into CSAEWSDEQFF.

The chain has TRBV18 and TRBJ2-5, with 9 bases aligning to TRBD2. Trimming took 3 bases from V and 5 from J; bases not matched to a gene: 22. The CDR3 is 20 residues long. Germline loops: CDR1 KGHSH, CDR2 LQKENI. The CDR3 sequence: CASSPRTTGAGSGGGETQYF. CDR3 nucleotide sequence: TGTGCCAGCTCACCCCGGACAACGGGAGCTGGTAGCGGGGGAGGCGAGACCCAGTACTTC.

This clone has only one observation. The gene calls are TRBV20-1 and TRBJ2-4; no reliable D call. The germline gives CDR1 DFQATT, CDR2 SNEGSKA (reference sequence). V lost 0 bases to trimming and J lost 9 bases, with 3 bases between them. The CDR3 has 10 amino acids. In DNA form, the CDR3 reads TGCAGTGCTAGAGATTTCATTCAGTACTTC. Encoded protein: CSARDFIQYF.

This clone came up a few times. The V and J genes are TRBV7-9 and TRBJ1-2, with a weak D call TRBD1 (5 bases). CDR1 and CDR2 from the germline V gene are SEHNR and FQNEAQ (reference sequence). V was pared by 5 bases and J by 6 bases, with 10 bases between. CDR3 length: 12 amino acids. The CDR3 DNA reads TGTGCCAGCAGCCAGCGAGGGGATGGCTACACCTTC. Amino acid sequence: CASSQRGDGYTF.

V usage is TRBV2 and J usage is TRBJ2-1, with 12 positions matching TRBD1. The CDR3 length is 19 residues. The junction had 16 bases not matched to a gene; V was cut back by 5 bases and J by 5 bases. Germline V gene data show CDR1 as SNHLY and CDR2 as FYNNEI. The DNA for the CDR3 is TGTGCCAGCAGTCTACGGGACAGGGGGCAAACCAGGGCCGACAATGAGCAGTTCTTC. Its protein is CASSLRDRGQTRADNEQFF.

The chain links TRBV5-4 to TRBJ2-1, with 7 bases identical to TRBD2. J lost 8 bases, V lost 4 bases, and 12 bases had no gene match. Looked up from germline, CDR1 is SGHNT and CDR2 is YYREEE (reference sequence). CDR3 length: 15 amino acids. The CDR3: CASSPVGGVGYEQFF. CDR3 DNA: TGTGCCAGCAGCCCCGTTGGGGGGGTAGGGTATGAGCAGTTCTTC. The full variable domain, rest sourced from reference TRBV5-4 and TRBJ2-1, is ETGVTQSPTHLIKTRGQQVTLRCSSQSGHNTVSWYQQALGQGPQFIFQYYREEENGRGNFPPRFSGLQFPNYSSELNVNALELDDSALYLCASSPVGGVGYEQFFGPGTRLTVL.

This clone was detected once. This chain connects TRBV6-1 to TRBJ2-1, with D unclear. The CDR3 consists of 15 residues. From germline, CDR1 is MNHNS and CDR2 SASEGT. The germline V and J ends were trimmed by 4 bases and 6 bases, with 16 bases remaining between them. The CDR3 sequence: CASSAPSGPSNEQFF. CDR3 sequence (DNA): TGTGCCAGCAGTGCCCCCTCGGGCCCGAGCAATGAGCAGTTCTTC.

The gene calls are TRBV2 and TRBJ1-4; TRBD1 matches at 10 bases. V gave up 2 bases and J gave up 12 bases; unmatched junction bases: 12. This CDR3 is 16 amino acids long. Germline CDR1 and CDR2: SNHLY and FYNNEI. The CDR3 loop is CASSERGGTGVSELFF. The CDR3 nucleotides are TGTGCCAGCAGTGAAAGGGGAGGGACAGGGGTTTCGGAACTGTTTTTT.

This chain connects TRBV18 to TRBJ1-2; 9 positions agree with TRBD1. Trimming took 2 bases from V and 3 from J; bases not matched to a gene: 7. The length of the CDR3 is 16 residues. The germline gives CDR1 KGHSH, CDR2 LQKENI. The CDR3, as DNA: TGTGCCAGCTCACCAACGCGGGACAGGGAAGACTATGGCTACACCTTC. This encodes CASSPTRDREDYGYTF.

The CDR3 protein is CDLSEGACNEQFF. In DNA, the CDR3 is TGTGACCTGTCGGAGGGGGCCTGTAATGAGCAGTTCTTC. The chain links TRBV10-3 to TRBJ2-1, with D perhaps matching TRBD1 (7 bases). CDR3 length equals 13 residues. In germline, CDR1 is ENHRY, CDR2 SYGVKD.

The CDR3 sequence: CASSIAPSTGNNSPLHF. The CDR3 nucleotides are TGTGCCAGTAGTATAGCCCCCTCGACAGGGAATAATTCACCCCTCCACTTT. The chain is built from TRBV19 and TRBJ1-6, with TRBD1 identical over 7 bases. Germline V gives CDR1 LNHDA, CDR2 SQIVND (reference sequence). The length of the CDR3 is 17 residues. J gave up 5 bases and V 1 base, and 8 bases lay outside the gene matches. Combining the CDR3 with reference TRBV19 and TRBJ1-6 gives the whole variable domain DGGITQSPKYLFRKEGQNVTLSCEQNLNHDAMYWYRQDPGQGLRLIYYSQIVNDFQKGDIAEGYSVSREKKESFPLTVTSAQKNPTAFYLCASSIAPSTGNNSPLHFGNGTRLTVT.

V gene TRBV6-1 combines with J gene TRBJ1-6, with 8 bases that match TRBD1. V was clipped by 8 bases and J by 10 bases; unmatched bases: 13. Germline CDR1 MNHNS, CDR2 SASEGT. The CDR3 has 15 amino acids. The CDR3 DNA reads as TGTGCCAGCGGCCTAGGACAGGGAGGGTCGTCACCCCTCCACTTT. Protein: CASGLGQGGSSPLHF.